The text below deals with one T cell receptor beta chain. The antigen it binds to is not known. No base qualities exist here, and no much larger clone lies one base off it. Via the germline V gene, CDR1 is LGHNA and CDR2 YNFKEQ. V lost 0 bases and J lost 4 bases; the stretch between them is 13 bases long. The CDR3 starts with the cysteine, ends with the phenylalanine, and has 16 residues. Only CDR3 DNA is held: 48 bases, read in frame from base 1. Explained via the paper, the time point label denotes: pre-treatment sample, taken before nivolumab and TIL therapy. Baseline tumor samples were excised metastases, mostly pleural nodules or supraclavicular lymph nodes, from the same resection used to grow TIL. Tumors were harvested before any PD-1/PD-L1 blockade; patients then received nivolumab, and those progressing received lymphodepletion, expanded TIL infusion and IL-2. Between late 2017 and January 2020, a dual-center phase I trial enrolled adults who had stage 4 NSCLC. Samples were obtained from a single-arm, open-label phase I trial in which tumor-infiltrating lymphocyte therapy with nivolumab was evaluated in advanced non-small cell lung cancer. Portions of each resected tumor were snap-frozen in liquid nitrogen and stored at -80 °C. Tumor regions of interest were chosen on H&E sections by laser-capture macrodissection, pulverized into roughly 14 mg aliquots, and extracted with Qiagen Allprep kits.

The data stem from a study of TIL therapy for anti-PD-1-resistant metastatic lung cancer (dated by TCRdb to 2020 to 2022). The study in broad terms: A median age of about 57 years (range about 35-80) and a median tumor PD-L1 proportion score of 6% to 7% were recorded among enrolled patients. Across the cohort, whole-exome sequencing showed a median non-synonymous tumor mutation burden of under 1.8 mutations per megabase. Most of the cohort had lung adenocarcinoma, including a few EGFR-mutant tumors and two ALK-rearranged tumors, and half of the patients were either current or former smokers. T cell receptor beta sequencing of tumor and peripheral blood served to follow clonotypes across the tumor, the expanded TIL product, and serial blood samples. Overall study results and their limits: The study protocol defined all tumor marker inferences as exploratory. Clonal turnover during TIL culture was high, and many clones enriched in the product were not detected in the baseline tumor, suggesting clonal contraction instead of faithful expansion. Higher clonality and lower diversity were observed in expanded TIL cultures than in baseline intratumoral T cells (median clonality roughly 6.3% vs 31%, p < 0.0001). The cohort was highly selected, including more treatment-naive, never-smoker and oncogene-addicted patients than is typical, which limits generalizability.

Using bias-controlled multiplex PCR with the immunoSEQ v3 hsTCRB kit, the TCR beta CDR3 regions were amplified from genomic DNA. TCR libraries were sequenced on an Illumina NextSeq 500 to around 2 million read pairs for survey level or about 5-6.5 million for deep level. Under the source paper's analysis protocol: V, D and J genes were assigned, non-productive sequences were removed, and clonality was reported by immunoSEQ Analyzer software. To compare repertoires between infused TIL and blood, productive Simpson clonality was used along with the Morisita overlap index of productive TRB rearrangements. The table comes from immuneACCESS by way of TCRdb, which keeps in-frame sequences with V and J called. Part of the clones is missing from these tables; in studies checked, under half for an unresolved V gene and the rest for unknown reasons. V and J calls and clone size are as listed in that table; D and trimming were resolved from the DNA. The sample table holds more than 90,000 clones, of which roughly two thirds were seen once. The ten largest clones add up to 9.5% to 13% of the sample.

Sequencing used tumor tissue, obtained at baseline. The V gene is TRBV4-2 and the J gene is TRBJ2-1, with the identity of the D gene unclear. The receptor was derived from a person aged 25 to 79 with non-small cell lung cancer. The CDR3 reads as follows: CASSQDPGLNYNEQFF. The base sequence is TGTGCCAGCAGCCAAGATCCGGGCCTAAATTACAATGAGCAGTTCTTC.